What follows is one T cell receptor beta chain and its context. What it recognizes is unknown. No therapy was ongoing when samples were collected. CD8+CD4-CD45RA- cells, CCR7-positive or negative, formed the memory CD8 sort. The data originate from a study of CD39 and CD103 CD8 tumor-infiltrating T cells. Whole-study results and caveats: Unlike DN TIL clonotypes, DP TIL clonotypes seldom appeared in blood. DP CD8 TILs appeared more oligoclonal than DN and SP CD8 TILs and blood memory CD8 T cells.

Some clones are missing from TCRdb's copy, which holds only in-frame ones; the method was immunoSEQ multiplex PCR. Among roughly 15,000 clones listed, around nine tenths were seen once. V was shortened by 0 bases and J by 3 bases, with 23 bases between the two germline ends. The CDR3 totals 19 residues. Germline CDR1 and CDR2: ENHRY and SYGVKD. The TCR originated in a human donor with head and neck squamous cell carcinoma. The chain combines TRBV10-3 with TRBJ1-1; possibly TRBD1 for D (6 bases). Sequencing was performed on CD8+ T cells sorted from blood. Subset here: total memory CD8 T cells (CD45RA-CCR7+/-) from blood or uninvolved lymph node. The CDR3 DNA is TGTGCCATCAGTGAGTCCGTCGGGGGCAGGTCGAGGCCTGACACTGAAGCTTTCTTT. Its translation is CAISESVGGRSRPDTEAFF.